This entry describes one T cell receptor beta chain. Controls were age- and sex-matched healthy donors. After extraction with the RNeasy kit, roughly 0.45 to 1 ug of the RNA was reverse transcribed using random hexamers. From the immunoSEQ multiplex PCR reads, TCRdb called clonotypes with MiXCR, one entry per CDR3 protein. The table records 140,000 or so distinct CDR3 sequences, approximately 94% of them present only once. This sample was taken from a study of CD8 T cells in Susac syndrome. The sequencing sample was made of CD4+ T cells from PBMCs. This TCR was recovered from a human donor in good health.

As DNA, the CDR3 is TGTGCCAGCAGTCAGTCCCCAGTAGGCACTGAAGCTTTCTTT. This encodes CASSQSPVGTEAFF. The V and J genes are TRBV7-8 and TRBJ1-1, with D unclear. CDR1 and CDR2 (germline): SGHVS, FQNEAQ. CDR3 length: 14 residues. V shed 6 bases and J shed 4 bases, with 15 bases lying between them.